The entry below gives a single T cell receptor (beta chain) sequence along with its context. The protocol was immunoSEQ multiplex PCR, while the TCRdb copy is restricted to in-frame clones and leaves out a portion. In the table there are about 51,000 clones, around 86% of which are singletons. Germline CDR1 reads MNHEY; CDR2 reads SVGAGI. The V end was cut by 2 bases, the J end by 1 base, with 11 bases between. The CDR3 consists of 15 residues. These data originate in a study of blood T cell repertoires in COVID-19. This clonotype originated in a man in his forties or fifties with active COVID-19. The source material was peripheral blood. The V and J genes are TRBV6-5 and TRBJ1-2; D might be TRBD1 (5 bases). The CDR3 protein is CASSYAGGGNYGYTF. The CDR3 nucleotides are TGTGCCAGCAGTTACGCGGGCGGGGGTAACTATGGCTACACCTTC.